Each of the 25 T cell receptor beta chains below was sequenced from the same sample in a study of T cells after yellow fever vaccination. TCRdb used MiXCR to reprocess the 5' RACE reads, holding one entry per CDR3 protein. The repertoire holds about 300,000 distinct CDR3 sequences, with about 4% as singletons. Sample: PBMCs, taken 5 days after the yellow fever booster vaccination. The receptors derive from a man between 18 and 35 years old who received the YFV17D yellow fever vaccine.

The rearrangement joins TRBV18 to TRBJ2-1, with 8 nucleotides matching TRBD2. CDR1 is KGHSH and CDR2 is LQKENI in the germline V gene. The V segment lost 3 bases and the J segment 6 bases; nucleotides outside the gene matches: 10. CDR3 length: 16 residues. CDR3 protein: CASSPQGLGQPNEQFF. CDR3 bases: TGTGCCAGCTCACCGCAGGGACTAGGGCAGCCCAATGAGCAGTTCTTC.

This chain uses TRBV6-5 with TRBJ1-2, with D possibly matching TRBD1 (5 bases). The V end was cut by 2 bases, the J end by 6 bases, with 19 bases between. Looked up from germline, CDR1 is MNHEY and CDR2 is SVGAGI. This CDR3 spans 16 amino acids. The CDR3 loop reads CASSYGEKGRRNGYTF. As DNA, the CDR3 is TGTGCCAGCAGTTACGGCGAGAAGGGGCGACGGAATGGCTACACCTTC.

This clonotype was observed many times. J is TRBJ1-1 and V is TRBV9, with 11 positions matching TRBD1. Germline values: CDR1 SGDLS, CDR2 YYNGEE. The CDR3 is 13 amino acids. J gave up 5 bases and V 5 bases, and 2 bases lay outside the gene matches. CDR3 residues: CASRGTGGTEAFF. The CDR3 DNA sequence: TGTGCCAGCAGGGGGACAGGGGGGACTGAAGCTTTCTTT.

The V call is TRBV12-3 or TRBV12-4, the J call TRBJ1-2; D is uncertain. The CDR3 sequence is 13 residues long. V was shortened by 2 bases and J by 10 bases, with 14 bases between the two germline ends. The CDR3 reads CASSLFTQRIYTF. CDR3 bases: TGTGCCAGCAGTTTATTCACCCAGCGCATCTACACCTTC.

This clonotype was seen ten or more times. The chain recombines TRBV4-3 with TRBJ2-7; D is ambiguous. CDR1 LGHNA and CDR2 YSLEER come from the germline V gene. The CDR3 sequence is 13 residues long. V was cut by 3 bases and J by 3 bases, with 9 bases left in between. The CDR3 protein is CASSQFKGYEQYF. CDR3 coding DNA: TGCGCCAGCAGCCAGTTCAAGGGCTACGAGCAGTACTTC.

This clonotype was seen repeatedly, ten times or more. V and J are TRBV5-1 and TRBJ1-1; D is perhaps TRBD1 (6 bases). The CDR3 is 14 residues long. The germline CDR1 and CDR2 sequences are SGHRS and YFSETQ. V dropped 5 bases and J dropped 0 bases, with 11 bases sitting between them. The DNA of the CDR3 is TGCGCCAGCAGGACAGGACTAATGAACACTGAAGCTTTCTTT. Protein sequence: CASRTGLMNTEAFF.

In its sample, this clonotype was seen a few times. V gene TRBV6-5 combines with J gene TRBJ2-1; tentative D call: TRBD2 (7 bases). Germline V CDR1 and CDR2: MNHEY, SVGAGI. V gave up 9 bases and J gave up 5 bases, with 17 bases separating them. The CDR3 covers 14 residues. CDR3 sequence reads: CASYPGGPHNEQFF. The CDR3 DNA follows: TGTGCCAGTTACCCCGGGGGGCCCCACAATGAGCAGTTCTTC.

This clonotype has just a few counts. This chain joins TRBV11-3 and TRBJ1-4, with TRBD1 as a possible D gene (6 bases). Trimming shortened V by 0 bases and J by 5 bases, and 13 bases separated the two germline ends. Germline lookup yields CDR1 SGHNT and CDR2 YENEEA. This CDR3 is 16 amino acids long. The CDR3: CASSLDWGAPNEKLFF. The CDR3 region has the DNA TGTGCCAGCAGCTTAGATTGGGGGGCACCCAATGAAAAACTGTTTTTT.

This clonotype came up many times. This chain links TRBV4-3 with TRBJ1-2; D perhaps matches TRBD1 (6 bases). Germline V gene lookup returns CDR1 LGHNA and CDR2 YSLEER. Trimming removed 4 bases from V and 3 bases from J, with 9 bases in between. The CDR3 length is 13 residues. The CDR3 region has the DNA TGCGCCAGCAGCCGAGGGGGGGACTATGGCTACACCTTC. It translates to CASSRGGDYGYTF.

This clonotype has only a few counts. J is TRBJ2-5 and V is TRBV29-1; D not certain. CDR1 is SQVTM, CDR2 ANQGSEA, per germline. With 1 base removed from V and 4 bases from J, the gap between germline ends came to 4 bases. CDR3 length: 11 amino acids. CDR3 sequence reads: CSVEVGETQYF. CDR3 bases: TGCAGCGTTGAAGTGGGAGAGACCCAGTACTTC.

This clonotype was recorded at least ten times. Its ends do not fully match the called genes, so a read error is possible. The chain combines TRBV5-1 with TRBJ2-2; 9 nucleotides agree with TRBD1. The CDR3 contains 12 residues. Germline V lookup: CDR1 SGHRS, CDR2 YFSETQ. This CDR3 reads CASSTGQGQAVF. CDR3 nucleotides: TGCGCCAGCAGCACGGGACAGGGACAAGCTGTTTTT. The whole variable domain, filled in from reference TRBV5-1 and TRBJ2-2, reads KAGVTQTPRYLIKTRGQQVTLSCSPISGHRSVSWYQQTPGQGLQFLFEYFSETQRNKGNFPGRFSGRQFSNSRSEMNVSTLELGDSALYLCASSTGQGQAVFGEGSRLTVL.

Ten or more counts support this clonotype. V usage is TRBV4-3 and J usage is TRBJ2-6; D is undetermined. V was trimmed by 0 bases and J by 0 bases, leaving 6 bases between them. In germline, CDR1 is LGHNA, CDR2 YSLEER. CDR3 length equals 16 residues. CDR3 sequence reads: CASSQESASGANVLTF. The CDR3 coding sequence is TGCGCCAGCAGCCAAGAGTCCGCCTCTGGGGCCAACGTCCTGACTTTC.

The CDR3 spells CASNWDRGSTYEQFF. CDR3 bases: TGTGCCAGTAACTGGGACCGGGGAAGTACTTATGAGCAGTTCTTC. The chain links TRBV2 to TRBJ2-1; D may be TRBD1 or TRBD2 (5 bases each). V lost 9 bases and J lost 8, with 23 bases in between. This CDR3 spans 15 amino acids. The germline gives CDR1 SNHLY, CDR2 FYNNEI.

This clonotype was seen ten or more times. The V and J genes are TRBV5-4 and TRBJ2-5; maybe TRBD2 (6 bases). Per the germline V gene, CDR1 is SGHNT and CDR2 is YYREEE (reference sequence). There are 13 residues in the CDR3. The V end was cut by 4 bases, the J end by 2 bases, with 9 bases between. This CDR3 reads CASSRLGQETQYF. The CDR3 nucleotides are TGTGCCAGCAGCCGACTAGGGCAAGAGACCCAGTACTTC.

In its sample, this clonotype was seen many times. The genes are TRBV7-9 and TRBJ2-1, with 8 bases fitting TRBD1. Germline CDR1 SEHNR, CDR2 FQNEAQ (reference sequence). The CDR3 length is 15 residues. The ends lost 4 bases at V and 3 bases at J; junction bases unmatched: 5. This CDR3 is CASSSSGGLYNEQFF. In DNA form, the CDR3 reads TGTGCCAGCAGCTCCTCAGGGGGCCTCTACAATGAGCAGTTCTTC.

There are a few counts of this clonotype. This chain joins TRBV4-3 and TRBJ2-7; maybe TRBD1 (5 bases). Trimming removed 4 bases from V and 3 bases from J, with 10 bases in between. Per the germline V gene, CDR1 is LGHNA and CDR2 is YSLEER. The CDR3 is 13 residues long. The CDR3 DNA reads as TGCGCCAGCAGCCGGACATCGAACTACGAGCAGTACTTC. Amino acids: CASSRTSNYEQYF.

The CDR3 is CASRGRGDLTDTQYF. CDR3 coding DNA: TGCGCCAGCAGGGGCAGGGGGGATTTGACAGATACGCAGTATTTT. The chain is built from TRBV5-1 and TRBJ2-3, with D perhaps TRBD1 (7 bases). Germline lookup yields CDR1 SGHRS and CDR2 YFSETQ. The CDR3 totals 15 residues. V was shortened by 5 bases and J by 3 bases, with 16 bases between the two germline ends.

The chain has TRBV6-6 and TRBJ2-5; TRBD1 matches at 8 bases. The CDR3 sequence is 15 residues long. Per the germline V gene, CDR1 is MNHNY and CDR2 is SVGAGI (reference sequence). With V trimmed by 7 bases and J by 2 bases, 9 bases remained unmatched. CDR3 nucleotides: TGTGCCAGCACCTCTAGCAGGGGGCCTCAAGAGACCCAGTACTTC. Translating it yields CASTSSRGPQETQYF.

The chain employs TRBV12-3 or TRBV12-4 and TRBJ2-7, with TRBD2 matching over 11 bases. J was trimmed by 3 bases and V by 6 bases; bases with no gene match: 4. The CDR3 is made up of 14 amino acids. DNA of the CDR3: TGTGCCAGCAGGGGAGGGACTAGCGGCTACGAGCAGTACTTC. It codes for CASRGGTSGYEQYF.

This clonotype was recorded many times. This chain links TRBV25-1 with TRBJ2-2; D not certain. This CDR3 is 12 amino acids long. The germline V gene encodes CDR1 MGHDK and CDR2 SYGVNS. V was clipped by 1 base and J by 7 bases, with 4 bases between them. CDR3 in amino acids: CASSESGGELFF. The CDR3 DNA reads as TGTGCCAGCAGTGAATCGGGCGGGGAGCTGTTTTTT.

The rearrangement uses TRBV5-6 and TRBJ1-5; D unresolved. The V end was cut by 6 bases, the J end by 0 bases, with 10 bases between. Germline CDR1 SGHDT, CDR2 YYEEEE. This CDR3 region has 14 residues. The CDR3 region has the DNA TGTGCCAGCACCCGGCGGGATAGCAATCAGCCCCAGCATTTT. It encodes CASTRRDSNQPQHF.

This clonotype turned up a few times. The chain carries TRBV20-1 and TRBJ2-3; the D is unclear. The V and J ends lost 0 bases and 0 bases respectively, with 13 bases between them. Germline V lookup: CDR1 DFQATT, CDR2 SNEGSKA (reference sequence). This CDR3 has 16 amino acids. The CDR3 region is CSARDLTRPSTDTQYF. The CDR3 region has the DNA TGCAGTGCTAGAGATCTAACCAGACCGAGCACAGATACGCAGTATTTT.

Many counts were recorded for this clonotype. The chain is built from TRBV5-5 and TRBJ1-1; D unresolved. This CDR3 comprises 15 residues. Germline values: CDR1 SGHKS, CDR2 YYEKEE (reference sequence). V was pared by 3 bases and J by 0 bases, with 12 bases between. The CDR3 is CASSSLQIMNTEAFF. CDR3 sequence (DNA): TGTGCCAGCAGCTCGTTACAGATTATGAACACTGAAGCTTTCTTT.

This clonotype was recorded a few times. The CDR3 region is CASSLGPSNQPQHF. The CDR3 DNA reads TGCGCCAGCAGCCTTGGACCGTCCAATCAGCCCCAGCATTTT. V is TRBV4-3 and J is TRBJ1-5, with D hard to call. V was cut by 4 bases and J by 3 bases, with 10 bases left in between. This CDR3 is 14 amino acids long. Germline values: CDR1 LGHNA, CDR2 YSLEER.

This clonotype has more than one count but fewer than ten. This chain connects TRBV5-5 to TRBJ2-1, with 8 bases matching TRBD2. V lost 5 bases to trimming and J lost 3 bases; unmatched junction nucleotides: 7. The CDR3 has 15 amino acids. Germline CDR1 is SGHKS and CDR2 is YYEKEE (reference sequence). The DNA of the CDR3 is TGTGCCAGCAGGGCGGTCGGGGGGGGCTACAATGAGCAGTTCTTC. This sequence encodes CASRAVGGGYNEQFF.